The entry below describes one T cell receptor (beta chain). The CDR3 runs 15 residues. With V trimmed by 2 bases and J by 7 bases, 7 bases remained unmatched. In germline, CDR1 is SGHTA, CDR2 FQGNSA. This entry is derived from a study of T cell repertoires in ileal Crohn's disease. Assay used: immunoSEQ multiplex PCR; TCRdb lists only in-frame clones, some missing. The sample lists fewer than 6,000 clones; around four fifths were seen once. The chain recombines TRBV7-2 with TRBJ1-2, with 10 nucleotides matching TRBD1. The origin of this receptor is an adult with Crohn's disease. What was sequenced was ileal tissue. The CDR3 region is CASSLTGTGDRGYTF. In nucleotides, the CDR3 is TGTGCCAGCAGCTTAACCGGGACAGGGGACCGTGGCTACACCTTC.